The rows below give T cell receptor beta chains drawn from one sample of a study of beta chain features in type 1 diabetes. The method was immunoSEQ multiplex PCR; TCRdb's version includes in-frame clones alone and lacks a portion of them. The sample has 810,000 or so clones; 17% are singletons. The material sequenced was naive CD4+ T cells from blood. The receptors come from a young woman in good health. Each CDR3 is given with its conserved first and last residue. A D gene is named only where the DNA matches it firmly. Some rows mark clone size as missing; the rest say once, few, many or name a class of expanded clone.

CDR3: CASSPAGRSNYGYTF; DNA: TGTGCCAGCTCACCCGCGGGACGGAGTAACTATGGCTACACCTTC; D: -; V: TRBV18; J: TRBJ1-2; size: few
CDR3: CASSPQSNQPQHF; DNA: TGTGCCAGCAGCCCCCAATCGAATCAGCCCCAGCATTTT; D: -; V: TRBV7-2; J: TRBJ1-5; size: few
CDR3: CASRLTVYNEQFF; DNA: TGTGCCAGCCGTCTCACAGTATACAATGAGCAGTTCTTC; D: -; V: TRBV6-5; J: TRBJ2-1; size: -
CDR3: CASSLYVRAHHNEQFF; DNA: TGTGCCAGCAGCTTATATGTCAGGGCCCATCACAATGAGCAGTTCTTC; D: -; V: TRBV11-2; J: TRBJ2-1; size: -
CDR3: CASSLDVSRQETQYF; DNA: TGTGCCAGCAGCTTGGATGTCAGCAGACAAGAGACCCAGTACTTC; D: -; V: TRBV7-2; J: TRBJ2-5; size: few
CDR3: CASSVGLGSTDTQYF; DNA: TGTGCCAGCAGCGTAGGACTGGGGAGCACAGATACGCAGTATTTT; D: -; V: TRBV9; J: TRBJ2-3; size: few
CDR3: CASSVAGVDTGELFF; DNA: TGTGCCAGCAGCGTAGCGGGAGTCGACACCGGGGAGCTGTTTTTT; D: -; V: TRBV9; J: TRBJ2-2; size: few
CDR3: CASSLFPLTGELFF; DNA: TGTGCCAGCAGTTTATTCCCACTTACCGGGGAGCTGTTTTTT; D: -; V: TRBV28; J: TRBJ2-2; size: few
CDR3: CASRLGQGFEQYF; DNA: TGTGCCAGCAGGTTGGGACAGGGCTTCGAGCAGTACTTC; D: TRBD1; V: TRBV2; J: TRBJ2-7; size: -
CDR3: CASSLGEGSFYEQYF; DNA: TGTGCCAGCAGCTTGGGGGAGGGGTCTTTCTACGAGCAGTACTTC; D: TRBD2; V: TRBV7-9; J: TRBJ2-7; size: few
CDR3: CASSYRGAYEQYF; DNA: TGTGCCAGCAGTTACAGGGGGGCCTACGAGCAGTACTTC; D: -; V: TRBV6-6; J: TRBJ2-7; size: few
CDR3: CASSASGHWETQYF; DNA: TGTGCCAGCAGCGCCTCGGGACACTGGGAGACCCAGTACTTC; D: -; V: TRBV9; J: TRBJ2-5; size: -
CDR3: CASSPATGTGYEQYF; DNA: TGTGCCAGCAGCCCCGCTACGGGGACAGGCTACGAGCAGTACTTC; D: TRBD1; V: TRBV7-2; J: TRBJ2-7; size: -
CDR3: CASSLVPGNTEAFF; DNA: TGTGCCAGCTCACTGGTCCCAGGGAACACTGAAGCTTTCTTT; D: -; V: TRBV18; J: TRBJ1-1; size: few
CDR3: CASSYDVTAVETQYF; DNA: TGTGCCAGCAGTTACGACGTGACAGCGGTGGAGACCCAGTACTTC; D: -; V: TRBV6-5; J: TRBJ2-5; size: -
CDR3: CASKRQQETQYF; DNA: TGCGCCAGCAAACGACAGCAAGAGACCCAGTACTTC; D: -; V: TRBV5-1; J: TRBJ2-5; size: few
CDR3: CASSPFSDYNEQFF; DNA: TGCGCCAGCAGCCCCTTTTCAGACTACAATGAGCAGTTCTTC; D: -; V: TRBV5-1; J: TRBJ2-1; size: -
CDR3: CASSEVGARAKNIQYF; DNA: TGTGCCAGCAGTGAAGTGGGGGCGAGGGCCAAAAACATTCAGTACTTC; D: -; V: TRBV2; J: TRBJ2-4; size: few
CDR3: CASSLAAGFSYEQYF; DNA: TGTGCCAGCAGCTTAGCCGCGGGTTTCTCCTACGAGCAGTACTTC; D: -; V: TRBV7-2; J: TRBJ2-7; size: -
CDR3: CASSPSRIGELFF; DNA: TGTGCCAGCAGCCCCTCGCGGATCGGGGAGCTGTTTTTT; D: -; V: TRBV7-3; J: TRBJ2-2; size: few
CDR3: CASSLSGWAPGELFF; DNA: TGTGCCAGCAGCTTGTCGGGTTGGGCCCCCGGGGAGCTGTTTTTT; D: -; V: TRBV7-2; J: TRBJ2-2; size: few
CDR3: CASSLGLAGTYEQYF; DNA: TGTGCCAGCAGCTTGGGTCTAGCGGGGACCTACGAGCAGTACTTC; D: TRBD2; V: TRBV7-2; J: TRBJ2-7; size: -
CDR3: CASSQFTTVPHNEQFF; DNA: TGCGCCAGCAGCCAATTCACTACGGTCCCCCACAATGAGCAGTTCTTC; D: -; V: TRBV4-3; J: TRBJ2-1; size: -
CDR3: CASSLSPAVEQFF; DNA: TGTGCCAGCAGTTTATCCCCCGCGGTTGAGCAGTTCTTC; D: -; V: TRBV27; J: TRBJ2-1; size: -
CDR3: CASSLLFGILTTDTQYF; DNA: TGTGCCAGCAGCTTATTGTTCGGAATTCTAACCACAGATACGCAGTATTTT; D: -; V: TRBV7-2; J: TRBJ2-3; size: -